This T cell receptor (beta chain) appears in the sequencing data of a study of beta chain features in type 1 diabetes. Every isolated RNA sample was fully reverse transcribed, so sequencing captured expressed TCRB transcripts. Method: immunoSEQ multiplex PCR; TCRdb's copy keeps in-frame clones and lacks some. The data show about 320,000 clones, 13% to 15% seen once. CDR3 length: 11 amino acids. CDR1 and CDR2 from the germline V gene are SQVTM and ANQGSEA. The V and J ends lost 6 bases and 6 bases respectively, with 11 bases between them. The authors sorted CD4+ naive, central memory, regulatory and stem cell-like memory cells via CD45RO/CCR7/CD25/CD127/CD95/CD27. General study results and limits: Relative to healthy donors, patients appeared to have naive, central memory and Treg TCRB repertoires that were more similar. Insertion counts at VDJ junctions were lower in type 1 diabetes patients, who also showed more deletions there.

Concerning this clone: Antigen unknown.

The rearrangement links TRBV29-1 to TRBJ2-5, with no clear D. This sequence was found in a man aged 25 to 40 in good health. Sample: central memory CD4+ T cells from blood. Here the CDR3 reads CSVDQGKTQYF. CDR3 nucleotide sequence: TGCAGCGTAGACCAAGGGAAGACCCAGTACTTC. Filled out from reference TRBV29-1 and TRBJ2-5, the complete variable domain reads SAVISQKPSRDICQRGTSLTIQCQVDSQVTMMFWYRQQPGQSLTLIATANQGSEATYESGFVIDKFPISRPNLTFSTLTVSNMSPEDSSIYLCSVDQGKTQYFGPGTRLLVL.